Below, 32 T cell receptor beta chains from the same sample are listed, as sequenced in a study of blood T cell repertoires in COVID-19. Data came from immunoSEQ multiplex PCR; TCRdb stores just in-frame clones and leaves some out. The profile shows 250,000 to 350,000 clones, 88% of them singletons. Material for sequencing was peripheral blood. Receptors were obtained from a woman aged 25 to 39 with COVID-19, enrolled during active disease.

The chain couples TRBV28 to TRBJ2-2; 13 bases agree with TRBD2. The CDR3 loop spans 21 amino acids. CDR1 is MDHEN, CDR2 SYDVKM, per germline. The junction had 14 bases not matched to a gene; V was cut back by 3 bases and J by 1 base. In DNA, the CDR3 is TGTGCCAGCAGTTTCCGAGGACGGGGACTAGCGGGAAGGGAGAACACCGGGGAGCTGTTTTTT. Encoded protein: CASSFRGRGLAGRENTGELFF.

CDR3 coding DNA: TGTGCCAGCAGTTCCCCTCGGGCGGGAGCCTACGAGCAGTACTTC. This codes for CASSSPRAGAYEQYF. The J gene is TRBJ2-7, the V gene TRBV27; 7 bases map to TRBD2. Germline CDR1 MNHEY, CDR2 SMNVEV (reference sequence). This CDR3 is 15 amino acids long. J gave up 2 bases and V 4 bases, and 8 bases lay outside the gene matches.

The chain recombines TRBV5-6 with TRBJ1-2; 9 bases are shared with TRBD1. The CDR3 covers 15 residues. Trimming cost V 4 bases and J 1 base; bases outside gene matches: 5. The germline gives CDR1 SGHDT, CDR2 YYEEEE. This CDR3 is CASSATGGSNYGYTF. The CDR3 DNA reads TGTGCCAGCAGCGCGACAGGGGGGAGTAACTATGGCTACACCTTC.

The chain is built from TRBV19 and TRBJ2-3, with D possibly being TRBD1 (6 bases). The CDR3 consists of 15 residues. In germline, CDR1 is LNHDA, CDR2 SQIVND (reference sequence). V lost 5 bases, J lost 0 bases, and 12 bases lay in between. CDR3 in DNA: TGTGCCAGTAGTTCTACAGGGTTAAGCACAGATACGCAGTATTTT. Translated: CASSSTGLSTDTQYF.

The CDR3 sequence: CSVEEGQAGGPQHF. The CDR3 bases are TGCAGCGTTGAAGAAGGACAGGCCGGGGGGCCCCAGCATTTT. The chain is built from TRBV29-1 and TRBJ1-5; 7 nucleotides line up with TRBD1. V lost 0 bases to trimming and J lost 9 bases; unmatched junction nucleotides: 8. This CDR3 contains 14 residues. Germline assignment: CDR1 SQVTM and CDR2 ANQGSEA.

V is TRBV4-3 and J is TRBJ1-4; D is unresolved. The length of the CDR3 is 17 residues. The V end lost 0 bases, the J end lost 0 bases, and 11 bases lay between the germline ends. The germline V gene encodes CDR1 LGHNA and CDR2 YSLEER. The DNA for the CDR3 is TGCGCCAGCAGCCAAGATTTTTCCGGTACAACTAATGAAAAACTGTTTTTT. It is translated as CASSQDFSGTTNEKLFF.

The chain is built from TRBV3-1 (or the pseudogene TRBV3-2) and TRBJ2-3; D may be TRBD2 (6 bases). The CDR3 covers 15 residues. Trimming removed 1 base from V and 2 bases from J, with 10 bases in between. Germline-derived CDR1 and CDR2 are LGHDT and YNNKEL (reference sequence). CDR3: CASSQVGGATDTQYF. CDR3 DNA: TGTGCCAGCAGCCAAGTCGGCGGGGCCACAGATACGCAGTATTTT.

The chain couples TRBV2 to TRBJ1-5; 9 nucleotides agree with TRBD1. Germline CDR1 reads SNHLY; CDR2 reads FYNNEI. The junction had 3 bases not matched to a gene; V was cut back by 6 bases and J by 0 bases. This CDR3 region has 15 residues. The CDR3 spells CASRRTGVSNQPQHF. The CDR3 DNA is TGTGCCAGCAGAAGGACAGGGGTTAGCAATCAGCCCCAGCATTTT.

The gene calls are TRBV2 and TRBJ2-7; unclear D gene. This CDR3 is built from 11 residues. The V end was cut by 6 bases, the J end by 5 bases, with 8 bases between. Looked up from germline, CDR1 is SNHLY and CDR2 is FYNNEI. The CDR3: CASSKRDEQYF. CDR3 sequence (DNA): TGTGCCAGCAGCAAGAGAGACGAGCAGTACTTC. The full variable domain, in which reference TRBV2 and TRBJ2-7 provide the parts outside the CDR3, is EPEVTQTPSHQVTQMGQEVILRCVPISNHLYFYWYRQILGQKVEFLVSFYNNEISEKSEIFDDQFSVERPDGSNFTLKIRSTKLEDSAMYFCASSKRDEQYFGPGTRLTVT.

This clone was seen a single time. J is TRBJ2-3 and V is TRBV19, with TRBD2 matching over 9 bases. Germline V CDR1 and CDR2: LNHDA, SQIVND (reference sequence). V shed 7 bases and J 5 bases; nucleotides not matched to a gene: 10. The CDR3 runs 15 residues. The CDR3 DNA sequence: TGTGCCAGTACCCCCCTCGCGGGGGGGCGAGATACGCAGTATTTT. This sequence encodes CASTPLAGGRDTQYF.

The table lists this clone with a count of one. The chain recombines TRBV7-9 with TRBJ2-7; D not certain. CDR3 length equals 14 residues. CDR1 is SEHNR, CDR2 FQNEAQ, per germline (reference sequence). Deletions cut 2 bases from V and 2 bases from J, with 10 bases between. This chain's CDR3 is CASSLMFVTYEQYF. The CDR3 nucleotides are TGTGCCAGCAGCTTAATGTTTGTAACCTACGAGCAGTACTTC. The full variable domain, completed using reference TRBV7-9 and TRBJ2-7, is DTGVSQNPRHKITKRGQNVTFRCDPISEHNRLYWYRQTLGQGPEFLTYFQNEAQLEKSRLLSDRFSAERPKGSFSTLEIQRTEQGDSAMYLCASSLMFVTYEQYFGPGTRLTVT.

This CDR3 is CASSYGWTVYNEQFF. As DNA, the CDR3 is TGTGCCAGCAGTTACGGATGGACAGTCTACAATGAGCAGTTCTTC. V and J are TRBV6-5 and TRBJ2-1; TRBD1 is a possible D gene (6 bases). Looked up from germline, CDR1 is MNHEY and CDR2 is SVGAGI. Trimming took 2 bases from V and 3 from J, leaving 11 bases between them. This CDR3 has 15 residues.

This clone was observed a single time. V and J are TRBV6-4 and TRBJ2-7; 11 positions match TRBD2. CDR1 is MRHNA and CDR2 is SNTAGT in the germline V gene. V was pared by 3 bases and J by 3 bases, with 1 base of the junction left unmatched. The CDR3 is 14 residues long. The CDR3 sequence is CASSETSGSYEQYF. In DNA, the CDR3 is TGTGCCAGCAGTGAAACTAGCGGGAGCTACGAGCAGTACTTC.

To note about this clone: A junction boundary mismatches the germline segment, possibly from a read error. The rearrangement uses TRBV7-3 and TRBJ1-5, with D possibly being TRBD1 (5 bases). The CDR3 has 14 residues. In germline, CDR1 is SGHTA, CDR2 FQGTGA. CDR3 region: CASTQGQGHQPQHF. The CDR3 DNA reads TGTGCCAGCACCCAAGGGCAGGGCCATCAACCCCAGCATTTT. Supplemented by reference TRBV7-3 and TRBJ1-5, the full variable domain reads GAGVSQTPSNKVTEKGKYVELRCDPISGHTALYWYRQSLGQGPEFLIYFQGTGAADDSGLPNDRFFAVRPEGSVSTLKIQRTERGDSAVYLCASTQGQGHQPQHFGDGTRLSIL.

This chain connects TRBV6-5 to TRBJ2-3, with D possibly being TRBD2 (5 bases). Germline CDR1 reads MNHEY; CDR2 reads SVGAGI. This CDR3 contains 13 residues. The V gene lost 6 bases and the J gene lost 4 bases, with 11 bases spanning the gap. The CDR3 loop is CASSPTRADTQYF. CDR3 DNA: TGTGCCAGCAGCCCAACTAGAGCAGATACGCAGTATTTT.

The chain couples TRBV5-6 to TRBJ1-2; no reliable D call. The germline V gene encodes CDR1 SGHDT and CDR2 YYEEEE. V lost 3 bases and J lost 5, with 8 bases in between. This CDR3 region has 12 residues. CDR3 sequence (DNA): TGTGCCAGCAGCTCCCGGACTTATGGCTACACCTTC. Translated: CASSSRTYGYTF. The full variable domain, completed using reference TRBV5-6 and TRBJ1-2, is DAGVTQSPTHLIKTRGQQVTLRCSPKSGHDTVSWYQQALGQGPQFIFQYYEEEERQRGNFPDRFSGHQFPNYSSELNVNALLLGDSALYLCASSSRTYGYTFGSGTRLTVV.

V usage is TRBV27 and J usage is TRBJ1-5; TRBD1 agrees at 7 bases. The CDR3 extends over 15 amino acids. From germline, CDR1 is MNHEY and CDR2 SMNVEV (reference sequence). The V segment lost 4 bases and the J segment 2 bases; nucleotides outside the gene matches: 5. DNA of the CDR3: TGTGCCAGCAGTTCACCCGGGACAGGCAATCAGCCCCAGCATTTT. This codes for CASSSPGTGNQPQHF.

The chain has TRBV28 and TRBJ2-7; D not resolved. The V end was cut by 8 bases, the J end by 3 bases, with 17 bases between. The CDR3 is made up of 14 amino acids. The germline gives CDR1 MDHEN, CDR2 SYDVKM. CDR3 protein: CASRKQEKYYEQYF. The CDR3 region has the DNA TGTGCCAGCCGCAAACAAGAAAAGTACTACGAGCAGTACTTC.

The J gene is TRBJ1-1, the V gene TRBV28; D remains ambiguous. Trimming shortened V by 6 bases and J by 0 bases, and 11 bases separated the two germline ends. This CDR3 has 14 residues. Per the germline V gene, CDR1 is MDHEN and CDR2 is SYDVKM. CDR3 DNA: TGTGCCAGCAGGGGAGGCAGGTTGAACACTGAAGCTTTCTTT. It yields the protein CASRGGRLNTEAFF.

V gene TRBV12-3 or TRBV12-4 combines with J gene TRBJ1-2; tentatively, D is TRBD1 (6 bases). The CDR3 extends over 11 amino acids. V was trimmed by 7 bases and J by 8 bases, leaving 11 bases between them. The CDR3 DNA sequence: TGTGCCAGCAAACAGGGTGCGGGCTACACCTTC. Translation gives CASKQGAGYTF.

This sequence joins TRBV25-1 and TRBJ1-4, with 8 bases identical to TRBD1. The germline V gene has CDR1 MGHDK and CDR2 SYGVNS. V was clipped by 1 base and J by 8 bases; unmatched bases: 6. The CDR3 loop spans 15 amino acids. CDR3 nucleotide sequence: TGTGCCAGCAGTGAATTGGACAGGGTTGGCGAAAAACTGTTTTTT. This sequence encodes CASSELDRVGEKLFF.

The CDR3 region is CATSRGTFSYEQYF. CDR3 DNA sequence: TGTGCCACCAGCAGAGGGACATTTTCCTACGAGCAGTACTTC. The genes are TRBV15 and TRBJ2-7; TRBD1 might be the D (5 bases). Germline-derived CDR1 and CDR2 are LNHNV and YYDKDF (reference sequence). V lost 1 base, J lost 1 base, and 8 bases lay in between. The CDR3 has 14 amino acids.

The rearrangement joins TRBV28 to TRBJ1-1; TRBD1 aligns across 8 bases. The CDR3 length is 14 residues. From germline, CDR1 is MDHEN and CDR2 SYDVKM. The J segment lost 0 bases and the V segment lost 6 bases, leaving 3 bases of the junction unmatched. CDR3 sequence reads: CASRRQGMNTEAFF. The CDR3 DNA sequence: TGTGCCAGCAGAAGACAGGGGATGAACACTGAAGCTTTCTTT.

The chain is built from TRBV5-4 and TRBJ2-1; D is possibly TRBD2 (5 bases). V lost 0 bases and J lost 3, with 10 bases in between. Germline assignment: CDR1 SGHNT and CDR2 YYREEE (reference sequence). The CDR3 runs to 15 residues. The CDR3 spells CASSLDGRGYNEQFF. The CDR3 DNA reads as TGTGCCAGCAGCTTGGATGGGAGAGGCTACAATGAGCAGTTCTTC. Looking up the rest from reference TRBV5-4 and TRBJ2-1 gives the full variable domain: ETGVTQSPTHLIKTRGQQVTLRCSSQSGHNTVSWYQQALGQGPQFIFQYYREEENGRGNFPPRFSGLQFPNYSSELNVNALELDDSALYLCASSLDGRGYNEQFFGPGTRLTVL.

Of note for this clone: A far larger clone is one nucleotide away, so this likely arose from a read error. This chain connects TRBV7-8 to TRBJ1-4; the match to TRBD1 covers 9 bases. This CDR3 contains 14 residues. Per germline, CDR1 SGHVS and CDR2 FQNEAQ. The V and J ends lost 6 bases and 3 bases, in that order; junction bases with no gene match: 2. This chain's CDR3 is CASSRTGANEKLFF. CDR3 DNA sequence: TGTGCCAGCAGTCGGACAGGGGCTAATGAAAAACTGTTTTTT.

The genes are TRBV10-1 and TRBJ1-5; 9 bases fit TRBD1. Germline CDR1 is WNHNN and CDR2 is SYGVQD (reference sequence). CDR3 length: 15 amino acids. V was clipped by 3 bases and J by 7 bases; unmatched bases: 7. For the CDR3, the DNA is TGCGCCAGCAGTGACGGACAGGGGAGAGGGCAGCCCCAGCATTTT. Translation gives CASSDGQGRGQPQHF.

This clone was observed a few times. Here the CDR3 reads CASSEGGSSYNEQFF. CDR3 sequence (DNA): TGCGCCAGCAGTGAGGGCGGTTCCTCCTACAATGAGCAGTTCTTC. The chain combines TRBV10-2 with TRBJ2-1; D gene uncertain. CDR3 size: 15 residues. Germline V gene data show CDR1 as WSHSY and CDR2 as SAAADI. V lost 2 bases and J 0 bases, leaving 8 bases between the germline ends.

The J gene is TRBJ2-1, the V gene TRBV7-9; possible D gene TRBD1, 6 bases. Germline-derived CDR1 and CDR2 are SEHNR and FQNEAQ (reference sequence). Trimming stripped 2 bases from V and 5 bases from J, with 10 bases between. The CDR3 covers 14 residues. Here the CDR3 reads CASSLPGANNEQFF. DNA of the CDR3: TGTGCCAGCAGCTTACCAGGGGCAAACAATGAGCAGTTCTTC. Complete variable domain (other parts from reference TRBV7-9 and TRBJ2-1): DTGVSQNPRHKITKRGQNVTFRCDPISEHNRLYWYRQTLGQGPEFLTYFQNEAQLEKSRLLSDRFSAERPKGSFSTLEIQRTEQGDSAMYLCASSLPGANNEQFFGPGTRLTVL.

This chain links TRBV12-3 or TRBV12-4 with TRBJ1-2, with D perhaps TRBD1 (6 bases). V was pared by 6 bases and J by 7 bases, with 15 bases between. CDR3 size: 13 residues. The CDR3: CASSYRDEGGYTF. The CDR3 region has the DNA TGTGCCAGCAGCTACAGGGATGAGGGTGGCTACACCTTC.

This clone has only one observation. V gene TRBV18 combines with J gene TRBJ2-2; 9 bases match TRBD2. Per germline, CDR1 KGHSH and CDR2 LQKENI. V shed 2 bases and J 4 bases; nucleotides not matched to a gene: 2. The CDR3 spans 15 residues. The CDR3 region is CASSPASGTTGELFF. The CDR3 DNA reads TGTGCCAGCTCACCAGCTAGCGGGACCACCGGGGAGCTGTTTTTT.

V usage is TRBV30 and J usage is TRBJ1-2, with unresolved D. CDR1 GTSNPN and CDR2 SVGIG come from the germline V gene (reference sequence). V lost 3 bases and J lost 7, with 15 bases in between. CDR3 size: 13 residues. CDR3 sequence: CAWSSERVRGYTF. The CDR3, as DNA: TGTGCCTGGAGCAGTGAGAGGGTCCGTGGCTACACCTTC.

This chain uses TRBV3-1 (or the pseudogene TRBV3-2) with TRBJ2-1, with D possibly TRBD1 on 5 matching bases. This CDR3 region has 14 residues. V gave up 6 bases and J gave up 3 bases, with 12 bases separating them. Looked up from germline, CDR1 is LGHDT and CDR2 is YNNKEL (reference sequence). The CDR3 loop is CASRGQGYYNEQFF. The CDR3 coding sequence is TGTGCCAGCAGGGGTCAGGGATACTACAATGAGCAGTTCTTC.